The sequence of this T cell receptor (beta chain) was determined in a study of T cell clonality in common variable immunodeficiency. Findings and caveats of the study: CVID patient heterogeneity limited repertoire-clinical complication correlations. CVID subjects showed higher TCRbeta clonality than healthy controls.

In its sample, this clone was seen many times. Its target is not known. Coverage ceases 3 residues before the CDR3 finishes, and the germline J gene fills in the end. Profiling relied on immunoSEQ multiplex PCR, and the TCRdb table lists in-frame clones only, not all of them. This repertoire lists around 40,000 clones without singletons; roughly 1.9% sits in the top ten. Caucasian heritage predominated among both patients and controls. Blood samples were heparinized, roughly 4.5 to 8.5 ml per donor. Germline CDR1 and CDR2: KGHSH and LQKENI. Trimming shortened V by 6 bases and J by 5 bases, and 14 bases separated the two germline ends. The CDR3 sequence is 15 residues long.

Input material: peripheral blood mononuclear cells. The V gene is TRBV18, the J gene TRBJ1-6, with a tentative D call TRBD1 (5 bases). The TCR originated in a person between 18 and 75 years old in good health. CDR3 DNA, as far as it was read: TGTGCCAGCTCCCTTCAGGCGGGGGATAATTCACCC. Translating gives CASSLQAGDNSP. The whole CDR3 is CASSLQAGDNSPLHF.